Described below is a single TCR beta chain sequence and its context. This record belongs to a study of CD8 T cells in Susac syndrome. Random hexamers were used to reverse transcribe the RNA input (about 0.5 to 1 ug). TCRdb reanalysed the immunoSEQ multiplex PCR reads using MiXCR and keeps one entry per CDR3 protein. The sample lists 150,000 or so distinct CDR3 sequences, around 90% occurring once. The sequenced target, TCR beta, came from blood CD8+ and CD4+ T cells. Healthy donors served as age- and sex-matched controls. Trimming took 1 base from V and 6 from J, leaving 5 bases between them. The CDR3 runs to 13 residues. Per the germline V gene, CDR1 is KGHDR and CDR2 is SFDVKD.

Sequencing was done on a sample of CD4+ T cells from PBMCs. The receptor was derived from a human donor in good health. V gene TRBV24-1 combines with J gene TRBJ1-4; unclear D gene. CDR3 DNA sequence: TGTGCCACCAGTGATTTCCGTCATGAAAAACTGTTTTTT. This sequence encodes CATSDFRHEKLFF.